Shown below are 19 T cell receptor beta chains from a single sample sequenced in a study of T cell responses to AZD1222 COVID-19 vaccine. Some clones are missing from TCRdb's copy, which holds only in-frame ones; the method was immunoSEQ multiplex PCR. In the table there are 190,000 or so clones, 88% of which are singletons. The sequencing here drew on peripheral blood, taken 28 days after the second AZD1222 dose. All receptors come from an adult who received the AZD1222 COVID-19 vaccine.

The chain joins TRBV7-6 to TRBJ2-1, with 9 bases identical to TRBD2. J gave up 8 bases and V 5 bases, and 13 bases lay outside the gene matches. Per the germline V gene, CDR1 is SGHVS and CDR2 is FNYEAQ. The CDR3 length is 16 residues. DNA for the CDR3: TGTGCCAGCAGCCTCACCGGGACTAGCAAGGGGTATGAGCAGTTCTTC. Protein product: CASSLTGTSKGYEQFF.

The genes are TRBV7-2 and TRBJ2-3; D perhaps matches TRBD1 (6 bases). The CDR3 contains 14 residues. Trimming took 2 bases from V and 0 from J, leaving 6 bases between them. Germline loops: CDR1 SGHTA, CDR2 FQGNSA. CDR3 in DNA: TGTGCCAGCAGCTTAAGGGGGAGCACAGATACGCAGTATTTT. As protein: CASSLRGSTDTQYF.

The V gene is TRBV6-5, the J gene TRBJ2-7, with 10 positions matching TRBD1. Germline lookup yields CDR1 MNHEY and CDR2 SVGAGI. Trimming cost V 2 bases and J 3 bases; bases outside gene matches: 4. This CDR3 has 15 residues. The CDR3 spells CASSYEGQGIYEQYF. The CDR3 DNA reads TGTGCCAGCAGTTACGAGGGACAGGGGATCTACGAGCAGTACTTC.

V gene TRBV5-1 combines with J gene TRBJ2-1; perhaps TRBD2 as D (5 bases). The CDR3 totals 12 residues. The germline V and J ends were trimmed by 5 bases and 4 bases, with 7 bases remaining between them. Germline lookup yields CDR1 SGHRS and CDR2 YFSETQ. As DNA, the CDR3 is TGCGCCAGCAGGCCGGGGTACAATGAGCAGTTCTTC. This sequence encodes CASRPGYNEQFF.

The chain has TRBV28 and TRBJ1-5, with 8 positions matching TRBD1. The CDR3 has 17 amino acids. J lost 0 bases, V lost 6 bases, and 10 bases had no gene match. Germline CDR1 reads MDHEN; CDR2 reads SYDVKM. CDR3 sequence: CASREGQAPYSNQPQHF. In DNA, the CDR3 is TGTGCCAGCAGGGAGGGACAGGCGCCTTATAGCAATCAGCCCCAGCATTTT.

The gene calls are TRBV6-5 and TRBJ1-1, with a possible D match to TRBD1 (5 bases). The CDR3 sequence is 15 residues long. Germline V CDR1 and CDR2: MNHEY, SVGAGI. V was shortened by 2 bases and J by 1 base, with 11 bases between the two germline ends. CDR3 bases: TGTGCCAGCAGTTACCGGGGGACGAAGAACACTGAAGCTTTCTTT. It is translated as CASSYRGTKNTEAFF.

This sequence joins TRBV10-3 and TRBJ2-3; possible D gene TRBD1, 6 bases. The ends were cut back, 6 bases at V and 1 base at J, with 11 bases in the middle. This CDR3 comprises 14 residues. Germline V gene data show CDR1 as ENHRY and CDR2 as SYGVKD. DNA of the CDR3: TGTGCCATCAGGGGGGCGGGTGGCACAGATACGCAGTATTTT. As protein: CAIRGAGGTDTQYF.

The chain is built from TRBV10-1 and TRBJ1-2, with 7 bases matching TRBD1. Germline-derived CDR1 and CDR2 are WNHNN and SYGVQD (reference sequence). V was clipped by 2 bases and J by 3 bases; unmatched bases: 3. The CDR3 consists of 14 residues. The CDR3 reads CASSERGQHYGYTF. CDR3 DNA: TGCGCCAGCAGTGAGAGGGGGCAGCACTATGGCTACACCTTC.

Only one count was recorded for this clone. V and J are TRBV5-6 and TRBJ2-1, with D uncertain. CDR3 length: 18 residues. Per the germline V gene, CDR1 is SGHDT and CDR2 is YYEEEE. V lost 0 bases and J 1 base, leaving 17 bases between the germline ends. CDR3 residues: CASSLDSRTTISYNEQFF. The CDR3, as DNA: TGTGCCAGCAGCTTGGATTCTAGGACCACGATTTCCTACAATGAGCAGTTCTTC.

This rearrangement joins TRBV3-1 (or the pseudogene TRBV3-2) to TRBJ2-7; the match to TRBD1 covers 7 bases. V gave up 0 bases and J gave up 0 bases; unmatched junction bases: 2. CDR1 LGHDT and CDR2 YNNKEL come from the germline V gene (reference sequence). CDR3 length: 15 amino acids. CDR3 sequence: CASSQERQGSYEQYF. For the CDR3, the DNA is TGTGCCAGCAGCCAAGAGAGACAGGGCTCCTACGAGCAGTACTTC.

The J gene is TRBJ2-3, the V gene TRBV7-2, with D possibly called TRBD1 or TRBD2 (6 bases each). This CDR3 is 13 amino acids long. V shed 5 bases and J shed 5 bases, with 11 bases lying between them. The germline gives CDR1 SGHTA, CDR2 FQGNSA. The CDR3 spells CASSPGGIDTQYF. The CDR3 DNA follows: TGTGCCAGCAGCCCCGGGGGCATAGATACGCAGTATTTT. Together with reference TRBV7-2 and TRBJ2-3, the CDR3 gives the full variable domain: GAGVSQSPSNKVTEKGKDVELRCDPISGHTALYWYRQSLGQGLEFLIYFQGNSAPDKSGLPSDRFSAERTGGSVSTLTIQRTQQEDSAVYLCASSPGGIDTQYFGPGTRLTVL.

The chain is built from TRBV5-1 and TRBJ2-1; 8 nucleotides line up with TRBD2. V lost 0 bases to trimming and J lost 10 bases; unmatched junction nucleotides: 6. The CDR3 runs to 14 residues. The germline gives CDR1 SGHRS, CDR2 YFSETQ. The CDR3 loop reads CASSLAAGGGEQFF. The DNA of the CDR3 is TGCGCCAGCAGCTTGGCCGCGGGGGGCGGGGAGCAGTTCTTC.

The chain recombines TRBV6-6 with TRBJ1-2; unclear D gene. This CDR3 has 16 residues. Trimming stripped 3 bases from V and 2 bases from J, with 16 bases between. Germline CDR1 and CDR2: MNHNY and SVGAGI (reference sequence). The CDR3 DNA follows: TGTGCCAGCAGTTATATACCGTCCGGCAGGAACTATGGCTACACCTTC. Encoded protein: CASSYIPSGRNYGYTF.

This sequence joins TRBV7-2 and TRBJ2-7; D may be TRBD2 (6 bases). The length of the CDR3 is 17 residues. From germline, CDR1 is SGHTA and CDR2 FQGNSA. Trimming shortened V by 1 base and J by 0 bases, and 16 bases separated the two germline ends. In DNA, the CDR3 is TGTGCCAGCAGCTTAGTGCTACGGGACTCCCGCTCCTACGAGCAGTACTTC. Its translation: CASSLVLRDSRSYEQYF.

The CDR3 nucleotides are TGTGCCAGCAGTTCGACTAGACACTACGAGCAGTACTTC. Translation: CASSSTRHYEQYF. The V call is TRBV6-2 or TRBV6-3, the J call TRBJ2-7; perhaps TRBD2 as D (6 bases). The CDR3 length is 13 residues. Germline CDR1 is MNHEY and CDR2 is SVGEGT. V shed 4 bases and J shed 3 bases, with 10 bases lying between them.

The chain links TRBV28 to TRBJ1-2; 7 nucleotides line up with TRBD1. J was trimmed by 3 bases and V by 4 bases; bases with no gene match: 8. Germline assignment: CDR1 MDHEN and CDR2 SYDVKM. This CDR3 is built from 15 residues. The CDR3 DNA sequence: TGTGCCAGCAGTTCGCCTTTGACAGGGTACTATGGCTACACCTTC. Translating gives CASSSPLTGYYGYTF.

This chain connects TRBV3-1 (or the pseudogene TRBV3-2) to TRBJ1-5; perhaps TRBD1 as D (6 bases). CDR1 is LGHDT and CDR2 is YNNKEL in the germline V gene (reference sequence). This CDR3 contains 14 residues. Trimming left V 1 base short and J 6 bases short, with 10 bases between. Written as DNA, the CDR3 is TGTGCCAGCAGCCAAGGGGGGCACAGTCAGCCCCAGCATTTT. Translated: CASSQGGHSQPQHF.

The J gene is TRBJ1-2, the V gene TRBV7-2, with unresolved D. There are 14 residues in the CDR3. Germline CDR1 reads SGHTA; CDR2 reads FQGNSA. V lost 1 base, J lost 3 bases, and 9 bases lay in between. Here the CDR3 DNA reads TGTGCCAGCAGCTTAGTGGAGGGCGACTATGGCTACACCTTC. Its translation is CASSLVEGDYGYTF.

The chain recombines TRBV23-1 with TRBJ2-3; either TRBD1 or TRBD2 may fit D (5 bases each). TRBV23-1 is an ORF; its function is uncertain. CDR3 length equals 14 residues. V lost 11 bases, J lost 2 bases, and 17 bases lay in between. The CDR3 DNA reads TGCGCCCCAGTCTTGGGGACGCACACAGATACGCAGTATTTT. Amino acids: CAPVLGTHTDTQYF.